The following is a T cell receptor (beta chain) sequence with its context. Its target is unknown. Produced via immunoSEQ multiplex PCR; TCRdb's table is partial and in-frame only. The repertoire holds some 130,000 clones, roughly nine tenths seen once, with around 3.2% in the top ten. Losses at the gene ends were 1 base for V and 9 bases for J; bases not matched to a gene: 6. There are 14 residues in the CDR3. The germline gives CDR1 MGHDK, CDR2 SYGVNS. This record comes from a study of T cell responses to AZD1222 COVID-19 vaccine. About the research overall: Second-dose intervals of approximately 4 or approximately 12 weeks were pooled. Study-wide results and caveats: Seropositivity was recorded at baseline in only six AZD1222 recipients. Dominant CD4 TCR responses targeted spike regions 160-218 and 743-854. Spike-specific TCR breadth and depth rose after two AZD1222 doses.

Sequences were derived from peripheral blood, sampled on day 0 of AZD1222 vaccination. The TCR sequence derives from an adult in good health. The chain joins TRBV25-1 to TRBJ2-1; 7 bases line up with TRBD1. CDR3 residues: CASSESRRGFEQFF. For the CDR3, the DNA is TGTGCCAGCAGTGAATCACGCAGGGGGTTTGAGCAGTTCTTC.